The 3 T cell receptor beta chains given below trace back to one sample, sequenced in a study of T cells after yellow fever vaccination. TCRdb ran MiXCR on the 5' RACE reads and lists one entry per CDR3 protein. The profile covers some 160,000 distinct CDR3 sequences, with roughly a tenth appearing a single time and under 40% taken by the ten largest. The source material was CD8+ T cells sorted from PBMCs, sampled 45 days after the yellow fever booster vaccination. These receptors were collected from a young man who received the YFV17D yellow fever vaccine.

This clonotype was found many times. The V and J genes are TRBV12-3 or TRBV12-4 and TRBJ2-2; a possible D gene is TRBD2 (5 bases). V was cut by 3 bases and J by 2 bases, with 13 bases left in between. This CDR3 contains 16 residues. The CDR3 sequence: CASSFNRDPNTGELFF. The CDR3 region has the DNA TGTGCCAGCAGTTTTAACCGGGATCCTAACACCGGGGAGCTGTTTTTT.

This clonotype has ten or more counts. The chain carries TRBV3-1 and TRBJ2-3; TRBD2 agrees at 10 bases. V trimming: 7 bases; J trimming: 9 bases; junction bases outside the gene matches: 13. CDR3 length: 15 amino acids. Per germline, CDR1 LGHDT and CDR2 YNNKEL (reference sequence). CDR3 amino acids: CASTSVVAGGRTQYF. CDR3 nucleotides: TGTGCCAGCACCTCAGTAGTAGCGGGGGGCCGAACGCAGTATTTT.

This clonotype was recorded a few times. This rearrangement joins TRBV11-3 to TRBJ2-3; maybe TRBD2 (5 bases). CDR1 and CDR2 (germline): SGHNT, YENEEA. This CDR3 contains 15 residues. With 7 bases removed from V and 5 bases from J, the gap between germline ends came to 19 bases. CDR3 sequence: CASTRTGRAGDTQYF. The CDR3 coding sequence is TGTGCCAGCACTCGGACTGGCCGCGCGGGAGATACGCAGTATTTT.